Sequencing of this TCR beta chain was carried out in a study of Graves' ophthalmopathy and Graves' hyperthyroidism. Study observations and caveats: With a specificity of roughly 72% and a sensitivity of 60% to 71%, the model predicted ophthalmopathy progression.

Amplification of the TCR beta CDR3 regions used RNA transcripts (as template). HTBI-primed RT-PCR formed the first round, and a multiplex PCR formed the second. From the multiplex PCR reads, TCRdb called clonotypes with MiXCR, one entry per CDR3 protein. Here the sample spans about 620,000 distinct CDR3 sequences, 22% being singletons. As concerns this clonotype: The antigen is undetermined.

The CDR3 contains 18 residues. The V and J ends lost 2 bases and 5 bases respectively, with 22 bases between them. Isolation of PBMCs was performed using 10 ml of fresh peripheral blood. The TCR comes from a woman younger than 35 with stable Graves' hyperthyroidism. Some clones in this sample may be carry-over from other donors' samples. Sequenced material: peripheral blood. The genes are TRBV12-3 or TRBV12-4 and TRBJ1-5, with no clear D. CDR3 DNA sequence: TGTGCCAGCAGTTTAATCCAGCAGTCAGGCTGGTACCATCAGCCCCAGCATTTT. Amino acid sequence: CASSLIQQSGWYHQPQHF.